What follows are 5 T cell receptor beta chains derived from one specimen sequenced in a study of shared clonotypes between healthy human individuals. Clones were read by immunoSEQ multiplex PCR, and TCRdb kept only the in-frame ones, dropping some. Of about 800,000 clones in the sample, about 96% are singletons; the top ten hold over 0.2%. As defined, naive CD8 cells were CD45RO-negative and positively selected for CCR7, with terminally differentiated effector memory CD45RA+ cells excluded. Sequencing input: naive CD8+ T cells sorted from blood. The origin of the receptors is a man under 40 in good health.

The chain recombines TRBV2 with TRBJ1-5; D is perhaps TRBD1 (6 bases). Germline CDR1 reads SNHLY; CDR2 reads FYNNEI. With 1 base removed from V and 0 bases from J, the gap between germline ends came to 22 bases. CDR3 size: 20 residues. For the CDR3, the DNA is TGTGCCAGCAGTGAAGAACTTGGGGGCTCGGCAGGGTTTAGCAATCAGCCCCAGCATTTT. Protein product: CASSEELGGSAGFSNQPQHF.

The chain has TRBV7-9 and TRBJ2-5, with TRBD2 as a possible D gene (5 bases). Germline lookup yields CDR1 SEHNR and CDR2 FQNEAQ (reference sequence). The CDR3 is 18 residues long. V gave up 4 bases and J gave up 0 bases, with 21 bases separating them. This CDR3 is CASSSLGIGDGYQETQYF. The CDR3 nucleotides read TGTGCCAGCAGCTCCCTCGGGATCGGAGATGGGTACCAAGAGACCCAGTACTTC. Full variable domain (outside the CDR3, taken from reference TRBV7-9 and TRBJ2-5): DTGVSQNPRHKITKRGQNVTFRCDPISEHNRLYWYRQTLGQGPEFLTYFQNEAQLEKSRLLSDRFSAERPKGSFSTLEIQRTEQGDSAMYLCASSSLGIGDGYQETQYFGPGTRLLVL.

The CDR3 DNA is TGCGCCAGCACCGCAGGGGGCTCTGGAAACACCATATATTTT. It encodes CASTAGGSGNTIYF. The V gene is TRBV4-1, the J gene TRBJ1-3, with TRBD1 identical over 7 bases. V lost 7 bases to trimming and J lost 0 bases; unmatched junction nucleotides: 3. Germline CDR1 and CDR2: MGHRA and YSYEKL. The CDR3 spans 14 residues.

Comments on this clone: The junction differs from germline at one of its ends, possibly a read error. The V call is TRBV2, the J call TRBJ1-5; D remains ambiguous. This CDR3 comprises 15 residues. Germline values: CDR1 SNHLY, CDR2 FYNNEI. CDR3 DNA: TGTGCCAGCAGTCGCCTCCCGGGAGAGAATCACCCCCAGCATTTT. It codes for CASSRLPGENHPQHF.

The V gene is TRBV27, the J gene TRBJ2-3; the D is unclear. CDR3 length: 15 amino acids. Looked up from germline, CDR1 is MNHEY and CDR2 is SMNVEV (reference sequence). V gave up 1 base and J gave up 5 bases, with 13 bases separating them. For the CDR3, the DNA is TGTGCCAGCAGTTTATTTTCGCTAGTTTTAGATACGCAGTATTTT. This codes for CASSLFSLVLDTQYF.